The clone carrying this T cell receptor beta chain has a count of ten or more. During its preparation, the TCRbeta library received unique molecular identifiers. TCRdb processed the PCR reads anew with MiXCR; each CDR3 protein has one entry. There are hundreds of thousands of distinct CDR3 sequences in the sample; about 16% occur only once, and around 4.5% lies in the top ten. This record belongs to a study of T-cell reconstitution after alpha-beta-depleted transplantation in children. Germline CDR1 PRHDT, CDR2 FYEKMQ (reference sequence). The CDR3 runs to 16 residues. V lost 1 base and J lost 7; bases outside the gene matches: 10.

This receptor was taken from a male patient younger than 18 who had a stem cell transplant for acute lymphoblastic leukemia, so the T cells may come from the graft donor. Sample: PBMCs, mostly from graft donor cells, taken 360 days after TCRalphabeta/CD19-depleted stem cell transplant. The chain recombines TRBV13 with TRBJ2-7; 10 bases map to TRBD2. This CDR3 reads CASSLAASGGWGEQYF. In DNA form, the CDR3 reads TGTGCCAGCAGCTTAGCGGCTAGCGGGGGCTGGGGGGAGCAGTACTTC. Full variable domain (remainder filled in from reference TRBV13 and TRBJ2-7): AAGVIQSPRHLIKEKRETATLKCYPIPRHDTVYWYQQGPGQDPQFLISFYEKMQSDKGSIPDRFSAQQFSDYHSELNMSSLELGDSALYFCASSLAASGGWGEQYFGPGTRLTVT.